This T cell receptor beta chain was retrieved from a study of PD-1 blockade in classical Hodgkin lymphoma. The time point denotes: cycle 4 day 1 (C4D1), after 5 to 7 weeks of nivolumab. Each of the patients experienced relapse following autologous stem cell transplantation, and their brentuximab vedotin exposure differed. By magnetic negative selection, CD8+ T cells were isolated from the thawed PBMCs. The CDR3 totals 14 residues. Trimming cost V 5 bases and J 2 bases, with 13 bases left between them. Germline V CDR1 and CDR2: MNHEY, SMNVEV (reference sequence). Libraries were prepared by immunoSEQ multiplex PCR; TCRdb keeps only in-frame clonotypes and omits some of them. The sample records 12,000 or so clones, roughly 84% being singletons.

The J gene is TRBJ2-7, the V gene TRBV27; D is possibly TRBD1 (6 bases). The sequence was collected from a human donor with classical Hodgkin lymphoma. The donor label of this sample is uncertain. Sample: CD8+ T cells from blood, taken before the fourth cycle of nivolumab. CDR3 coding DNA: TGTGCCAGCAGTCCACAGGGTTATACCTACGAGCAGTACTTC. Protein: CASSPQGYTYEQYF.